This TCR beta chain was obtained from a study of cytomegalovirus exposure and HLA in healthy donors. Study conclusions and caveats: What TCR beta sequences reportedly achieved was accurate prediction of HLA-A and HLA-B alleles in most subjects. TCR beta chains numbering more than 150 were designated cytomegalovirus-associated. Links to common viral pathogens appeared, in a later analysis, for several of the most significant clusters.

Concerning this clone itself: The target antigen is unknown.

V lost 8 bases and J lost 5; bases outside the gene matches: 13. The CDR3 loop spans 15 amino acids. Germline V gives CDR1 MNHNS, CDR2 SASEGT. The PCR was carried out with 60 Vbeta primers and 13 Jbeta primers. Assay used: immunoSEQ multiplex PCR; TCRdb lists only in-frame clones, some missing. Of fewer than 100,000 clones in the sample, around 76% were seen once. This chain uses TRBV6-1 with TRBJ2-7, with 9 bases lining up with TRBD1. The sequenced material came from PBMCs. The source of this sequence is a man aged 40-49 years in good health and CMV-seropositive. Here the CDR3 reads CASLPMGQGAHEQYF. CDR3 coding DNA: TGTGCCAGCCTCCCGATGGGACAGGGCGCCCACGAGCAGTACTTC.